What follows describes a single T cell receptor (beta chain). This clonotype was picked up many times. Its recognized antigen is unknown. No clone much larger than this one lies a single base away; base qualities are absent. Reading the label with the study, this specimen's time point is: sample taken at primary tumor resection. The donors were approximately 70 patients from the lung TRACERx cohort who had early-stage, untreated non-small cell lung cancer. Whole RNA extracted from tumor and nontumor lung tissue, or from cryopreserved PBMC samples, was used for TCR sequencing without cell sorting. A patient was chosen for TCR sequencing only when enough RNA was available from at least two tumor regions. Before being selected, tumor and adjacent nontumor lung specimens were reviewed by a lung pathologist. The library was made by 5' RACE. TCRdb lists the instrument as NextSeq 500. To allow correction of PCR and sequencing errors, the TCR library protocol tagged every TCR cDNA molecule with a unique molecular identifier. The study's own analysis went as follows. Decombinator tools were used for TCR identification, UMI-based error correction and CDR3 extraction. TCRs above a frequency of 2 per 1,000, corresponding to the top 1% of the tumor frequency distribution, were defined as expanded. Expanded tumor TCRs statistically deemed absent (corrected P<0.05) from at least one tumor region were classed as regional, and all other expanded tumor TCRs were classed as ubiquitous. Rényi diversity was computed with the R vegan package after subsampling each repertoire 100 times to 5,000 TCRs. CDR3 similarity networks were built from amino acid triplet string-kernel similarity, with CDR3s being connected when pairwise similarity was above 0.82. TCRdb trimmed public reads at Q25 via fastp, called clones via MiXCR and kept in-frame beta chains. Rows with one shared CDR3 protein collapse into an entry with the most common genes and DNA. TCRdb's processing, not the study's, gives the V and J calls here. The sample includes approximately 94,000 distinct CDR3 sequences, with roughly 4.5% observed a single time. The biggest ten clones account for 21% of the sample.

The sample belongs to a study of spatial heterogeneity in lung cancer (dated by TCRdb to about 2019). Concerning the study at large: More beta-chain than alpha-chain transcripts were consistently detected, likely reflecting higher beta-chain transcript abundance. In tumor regions, TCR transcript counts showed a strong correlation with a T cell transcriptional module score derived from matched bulk RNA-seq. In the raw uncorrected reads, each unique combination of TCR and UMI appeared more than ten times on average. In non-small cell lung cancer, the study quantitatively compared TCR alpha and beta repertoires across several tumor regions, matched nontumor lung, and blood. TCR repertoire features were related to nonsynonymous mutation counts determined by whole-exome sequencing of tumor tissue. Both alpha and beta chains were TCR-sequenced in around 220 tumor regions, approximately 67 matched nontumor lung samples and over 55 PBMC samples obtained at surgery. Broad study findings and their caveats: Additional single-cell paired TCR alpha and beta sequencing was considered necessary to confirm, at a functional level, the hypothesis that regional TCRs recognize regional mutations. Counts of ubiquitous and regional expanded TCRs were found to correlate with counts of ubiquitous and regional nonsynonymous mutations, respectively. The tumor nonsynonymous mutation count correlated with the number of expanded alpha and beta TCRs within the tumor. Estimated TCR-seq coverage of tumor T cells was only roughly 7.3% for alpha chains and 13% for beta chains.

The material sequenced was lung tumor tissue, taken at surgery. The sequence derives from a male donor with early-stage non-small cell lung cancer.

The DNA sequence is TGTGCCAGCAGCCCGAGGACAGGGTCGAACACCGGGGAGCTGTTTTTT. Its translation reads: CASSPRTGSNTGELFF. The chain is made from TRBV7-2 and TRBJ2-2, with 8 bases in between that match TRBD1. The germline V gene supplies CDR1 SGHTA and CDR2 FQGNSA. V is cut back by 5 bases and J by 0 bases, with 5 bases in the junction unmatched. There are 16 amino acids in the CDR3, from cysteine to phenylalanine inclusive. The entry retains the CDR3 DNA only, 48 bases that are in frame from base 1.